This T cell receptor (beta chain) was retrieved from a study of T cell responses to AZD1222 COVID-19 vaccine. TCRdb keeps only in-frame clones here, not all; method: immunoSEQ multiplex PCR. The data show 50,000 to 75,000 clones, more than 70% seen once. This CDR3 spans 16 amino acids. Trimming shortened V by 2 bases and J by 1 base, and 14 bases separated the two germline ends. The germline CDR1 and CDR2 sequences are MNHEY and SVGEGT. The specimen was peripheral blood, collected on day 0 of AZD1222 vaccination. V usage is TRBV6-2 or TRBV6-3 and J usage is TRBJ1-1; perhaps TRBD1 as D (6 bases). The receptor's source is an adult in good health. For the CDR3, the DNA is TGTGCCAGCAGTTACCCGACGGGGGGCGCGAACACTGAAGCTTTCTTT. Its translation: CASSYPTGGANTEAFF.